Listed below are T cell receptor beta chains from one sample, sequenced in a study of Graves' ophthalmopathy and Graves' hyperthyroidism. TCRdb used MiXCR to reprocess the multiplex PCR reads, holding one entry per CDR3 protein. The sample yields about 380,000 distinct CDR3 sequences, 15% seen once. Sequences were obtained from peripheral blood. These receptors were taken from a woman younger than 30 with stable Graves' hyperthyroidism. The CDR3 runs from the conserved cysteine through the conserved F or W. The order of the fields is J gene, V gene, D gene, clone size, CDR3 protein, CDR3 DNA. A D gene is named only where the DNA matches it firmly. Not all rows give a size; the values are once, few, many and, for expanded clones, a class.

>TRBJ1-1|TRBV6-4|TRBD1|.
CASSLAGGCWEAFF
TGTGCCAGCAGTTTAGCAGGGGGGTGTTGGGAAGCTTTCTTT
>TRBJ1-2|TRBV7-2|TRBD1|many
CASSLAGTAIYGYTF
TGTGCCAGCAGCTTAGCCGGGACAGCAATCTATGGCTACACCTTC
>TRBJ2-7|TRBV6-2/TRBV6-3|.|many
CASSYAGPSYEQYF
TGTGCCAGCAGTTACGCGGGGCCGTCCTACGAGCAGTACTTC
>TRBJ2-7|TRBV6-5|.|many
CASSYARVLEQYF
TGTGCCAGCAGTTACGCAAGGGTTTTGGAGCAGTACTTC
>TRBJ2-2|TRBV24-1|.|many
CATRDVGGELFF
TGTGCCACCAGGGATGTTGGGGGGGAGCTGTTTTTT
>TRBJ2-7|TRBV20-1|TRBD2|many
CSARDTSGGTYEQYF
TGCAGTGCTAGAGACACGAGCGGGGGGACCTACGAGCAGTACTTC
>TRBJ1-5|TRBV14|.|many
CASSQDINQPQHF
TGTGCCAGCAGCCAAGATATCAATCAGCCCCAGCATTTT
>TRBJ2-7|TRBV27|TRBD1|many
CASSPGTGKYEQYF
TGTGCCAGCAGTCCTGGGACAGGGAAATACGAGCAGTACTTC
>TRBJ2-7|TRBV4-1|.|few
CASSLKIRESYEQYF
TGCGCCAGCAGCCTTAAGATACGAGAATCCTACGAGCAGTACTTC
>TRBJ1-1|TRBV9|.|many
CASSVAGENTEAFF
TGTGCCAGCAGCGTAGCAGGGGAGAACACTGAAGCTTTCTTT
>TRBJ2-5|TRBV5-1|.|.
CASSPYRVTQETQYF
TGCGCCAGCAGCCCCTACAGGGTTACCCAAGAGACCCAGTACTTC
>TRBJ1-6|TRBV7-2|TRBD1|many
CASSLGTGIALHF
TGTGCCAGCAGCTTAGGGACAGGGATAGCCCTCCACTTT
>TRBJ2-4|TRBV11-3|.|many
CASSPAGWTNIQYF
TGTGCCAGCAGCCCAGCTGGGTGGACTAACATTCAGTACTTC
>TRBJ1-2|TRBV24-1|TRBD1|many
CATSESGGRGYTF
TGTGCCACCAGTGAATCAGGGGGCCGGGGCTACACCTTC
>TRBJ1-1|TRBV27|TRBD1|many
CASLRSAQGDHTEAFF
TGTGCCAGCCTCCGCTCTGCACAGGGGGATCACACTGAAGCTTTCTTT
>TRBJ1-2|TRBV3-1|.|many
CASSQSNGYTF
TGTGCCAGCAGCCAATCCAATGGCTACACCTTC
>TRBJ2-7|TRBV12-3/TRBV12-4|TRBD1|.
CASTEGTGTYEQYF
TGTGCCAGCACCGAGGGGACAGGTACCTACGAGCAGTACTTC
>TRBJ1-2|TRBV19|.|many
CASSPRTRDGYTF
TGTGCCAGTAGCCCCCGGACCAGAGATGGCTACACCTTC
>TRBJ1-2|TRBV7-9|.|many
CASSPSDGYTF
TGTGCCAGCAGCCCCTCCGACGGCTACACCTTC
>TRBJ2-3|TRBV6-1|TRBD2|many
CASSVSSGVTDTQYF
TGTGCCAGCAGTGTATCTAGCGGGGTCACAGATACGCAGTATTTT
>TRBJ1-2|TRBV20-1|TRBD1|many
CSARGTGTTDFDYGYTF
TGCAGTGCTAGGGGGACAGGGACAACCGATTTCGACTATGGCTACACCTTC
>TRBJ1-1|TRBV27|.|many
CASSRLGGDTEAFF
TGTGCCAGCAGCCGGTTGGGGGGGGACACTGAAGCTTTCTTT
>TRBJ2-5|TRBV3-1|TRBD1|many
CASSQRTGETQYF
TGTGCCAGCAGCCAAAGGACAGGGGAGACCCAGTACTTC
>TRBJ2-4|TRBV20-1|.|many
CSARVMGATKNIQYF
TGCAGTGCTAGGGTAATGGGGGCGACCAAAAACATTCAGTACTTC
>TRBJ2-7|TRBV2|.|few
CASRPRSDYEQYF
TGTGCCAGCAGACCCCGGTCCGACTACGAGCAGTACTTC
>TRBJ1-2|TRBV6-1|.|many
CASTASGEGGYTF
TGTGCCAGCACTGCATCAGGGGAAGGGGGCTACACCTTC
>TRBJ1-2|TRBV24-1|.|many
CATSGGPGGYTF
TGTGCCACCAGTGGCGGACCAGGCGGCTACACCTTC
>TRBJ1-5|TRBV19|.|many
CASSINGGPNQPQHF
TGTGCCAGTAGTATAAATGGGGGGCCCAATCAGCCCCAGCATTTT
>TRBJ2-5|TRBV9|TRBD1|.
CASSVGTGKETQYF
TGTGCCAGCAGCGTAGGGACAGGAAAGGAGACCCAGTACTTC
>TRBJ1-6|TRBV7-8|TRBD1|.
CASSLTGDRGNSPLHF
TGTGCCAGCAGCTTGACAGGGGATAGGGGTAATTCACCCCTCCACTTT
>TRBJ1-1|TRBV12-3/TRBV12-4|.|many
CASSRGGLVMNTEAFF
TGTGCCAGCAGCCGGGGGGGGTTGGTAATGAACACTGAAGCTTTCTTT
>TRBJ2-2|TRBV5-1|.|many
CASSLEGPSNTGELFF
TGCGCCAGCAGCTTGGAGGGACCATCGAACACCGGGGAGCTGTTTTTT
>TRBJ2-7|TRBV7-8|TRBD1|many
CASSSSSGGEQYF
TGTGCCAGCAGCTCGTCTTCAGGGGGCGAGCAGTACTTC
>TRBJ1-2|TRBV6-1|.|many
CASSARTANYGYTF
TGTGCCAGCAGTGCCCGGACAGCTAACTATGGCTACACCTTC
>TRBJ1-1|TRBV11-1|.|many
CASSLDHWDMNTEAFF
TGTGCCAGCAGCTTGGATCATTGGGACATGAACACTGAAGCTTTCTTT
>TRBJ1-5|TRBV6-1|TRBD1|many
CASHKGQVSSNQPQHF
TGTGCCAGCCACAAGGGACAGGTCTCTAGCAATCAGCCCCAGCATTTT
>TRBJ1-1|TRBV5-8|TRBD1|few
CASSWGQLNTEAFF
TGTGCCAGCAGCTGGGGACAGTTGAACACTGAAGCTTTCTTT
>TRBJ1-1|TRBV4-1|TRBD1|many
CASATGTVNTEAFF
TGCGCCAGCGCAACCGGGACAGTGAACACTGAAGCTTTCTTT
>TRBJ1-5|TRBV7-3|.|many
CASSTNSNQPQHF
TGTGCCAGCAGTACTAATAGCAATCAGCCCCAGCATTTT
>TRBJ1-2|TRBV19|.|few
CASSTGSPADPRGYTF
TGTGCCAGTAGTACGGGCTCCCCTGCAGATCCCCGGGGCTACACCTTC
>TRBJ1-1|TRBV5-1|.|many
CASSLAGKNTEAFF
TGCGCCAGCAGCTTGGCCGGGAAGAACACTGAAGCTTTCTTT
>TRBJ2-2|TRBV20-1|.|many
CSARVPLGLAGELFF
TGCAGTGCTAGAGTTCCCCTGGGGCTCGCCGGGGAGCTGTTTTTT
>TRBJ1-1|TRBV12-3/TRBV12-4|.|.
CASNPDRAFF
TGTGCCAGCAATCCAGATCGGGCTTTCTTT
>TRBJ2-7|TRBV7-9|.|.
CASSPAMFPYEQYF
TGTGCCAGCAGCCCAGCAATGTTTCCCTACGAGCAGTACTTC
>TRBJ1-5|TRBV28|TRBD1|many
CASRWTGKEQPQHF
TGTGCCAGCAGGTGGACAGGGAAGGAACAGCCCCAGCATTTT
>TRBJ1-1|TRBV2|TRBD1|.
CASSDQGAPTEAFF
TGTGCCAGCAGTGACCAGGGGGCGCCCACTGAAGCTTTCTTT
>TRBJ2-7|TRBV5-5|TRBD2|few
CASSLRLAGGDEQYF
TGTGCCAGCAGCTTAAGACTAGCGGGGGGCGACGAGCAGTACTTC
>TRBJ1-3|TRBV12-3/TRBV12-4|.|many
CASGRSGNTIYF
TGTGCCAGCGGGCGTAGCGGAAACACCATATATTTT
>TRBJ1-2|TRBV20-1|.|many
CSARELGAGYGYTF
TGCAGTGCTAGAGAGTTGGGGGCCGGTTATGGCTACACCTTC
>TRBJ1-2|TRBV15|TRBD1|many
CATSRDDDRAIYGYTF
TGTGCCACCAGCAGAGATGATGACAGGGCCATCTATGGCTACACCTTC